Listed here are 24 T cell receptor beta chains from one sample, sequenced in a study of blood T cell repertoires in COVID-19. The table came from immunoSEQ multiplex PCR; TCRdb's copy has only in-frame clones and leaves some out. The data contain over 25,000 clones, over 75% of them singletons. Sequencing used peripheral blood. The receptors were gathered from a man between 65 and 85 years old with acute or convalescent COVID-19.

The chain uses TRBV7-9 and TRBJ2-3; 7 positions match TRBD2. Looked up from germline, CDR1 is SEHNR and CDR2 is FQNEAQ (reference sequence). The CDR3 totals 15 residues. Losses at the gene ends were 1 base for V and 10 bases for J; bases not matched to a gene: 11. The CDR3 DNA is TGTGCCAGCAGCTTAGTTATGGGCGGGAGCAGCGCGCAGTATTTT. Translating gives CASSLVMGGSSAQYF.

The chain recombines TRBV6-2 or TRBV6-3 with TRBJ2-5; 11 nucleotides align to TRBD2. Germline V gene sequence: CDR1 MNHEY, CDR2 SVGEGT. This CDR3 is built from 16 residues. Trimming cost V 4 bases and J 5 bases; bases outside gene matches: 9. CDR3 sequence reads: CASSFTSGGIGETQYF. CDR3 in DNA: TGTGCCAGCAGTTTCACTAGCGGGGGAATCGGTGAGACCCAGTACTTC.

This clone has only a few counts. The CDR3 DNA reads as TGCGCCAGCAGCTTGGGTGGTGCCAGGTACAATGAGCAGTTCTTC. Translation: CASSLGGARYNEQFF. This chain uses TRBV5-1 with TRBJ2-1; D not certain. Germline V gene data show CDR1 as SGHRS and CDR2 as YFSETQ. The V and J ends lost 0 bases and 4 bases respectively, with 11 bases between them. This CDR3 comprises 15 residues.

This clone was seen only once. This chain joins TRBV5-1 and TRBJ2-3, with D perhaps TRBD1 (6 bases). The CDR3 totals 14 residues. Trimming left V 0 bases short and J 3 bases short, with 8 bases between. CDR1 SGHRS and CDR2 YFSETQ come from the germline V gene. The CDR3 DNA sequence: TGCGCCAGCAGCTTGGGGGACATAACAGATACGCAGTATTTT. It translates to CASSLGDITDTQYF.

In nucleotides, the CDR3 is TGTGCCAGCAGTTACGACAGGGGGCAGAGGTACGAGCAGTACTTC. This encodes CASSYDRGQRYEQYF. This sequence joins TRBV6-5 and TRBJ2-7, with 10 bases aligning to TRBD1. This CDR3 is 15 amino acids long. Per germline, CDR1 MNHEY and CDR2 SVGAGI. V dropped 2 bases and J dropped 4; count of bases not matched to a gene: 5.

The rearrangement links TRBV21-1 to TRBJ1-3; the table assigns TRBD1, which was not confirmed against the DNA. TRBV21-1 is a recognized pseudogene. CDR3 length: 16 residues. CDR3 sequence reads: CASSRKGQGSGNTIYF. CDR3 DNA sequence: TGTGCCAGCAGCAGGAAGGGACAGGGCTCTGGAAACACCATATATTTT.

The chain links TRBV7-9 to TRBJ1-2; tentatively, D is TRBD1 (5 bases). The CDR3 is 14 amino acids. V was trimmed by 3 bases and J by 3 bases, leaving 11 bases between them. CDR1 SEHNR and CDR2 FQNEAQ come from the germline V gene (reference sequence). CDR3 in DNA: TGTGCCAGCAGCTTGGCAGGGTCCCACTATGGCTACACCTTC. Translating it yields CASSLAGSHYGYTF.

Only one count was recorded for this clone. This chain joins TRBV19 and TRBJ2-1; 11 bases line up with TRBD2. With 4 bases clipped from V and 6 bases from J, the junction kept 11 bases outside the gene matches. This CDR3 is built from 17 residues. Germline loops: CDR1 LNHDA, CDR2 SQIVND (reference sequence). The CDR3 DNA is TGTGCCAGTAGTAGCTCTCCTAGCGGGAGGCCCGTCAATGAGCAGTTCTTC. Translating it yields CASSSSPSGRPVNEQFF.

The rearrangement joins TRBV5-1 to TRBJ1-2, with 7 bases that match TRBD1. Germline V gene data show CDR1 as SGHRS and CDR2 as YFSETQ. The V gene end was trimmed by 5 bases and the J gene end by 3 bases; junction bases not matched to a gene: 4. The CDR3 contains 13 residues. This chain's CDR3 is CASRAGTDYGYTF. Written as DNA, the CDR3 is TGCGCCAGCAGGGCTGGGACAGACTATGGCTACACCTTC.

This clone was observed a few times. J is TRBJ1-4 and V is TRBV19; 10 positions match TRBD1. The CDR3 is 15 amino acids. After removal of 1 base from V and 8 bases from J, the junction contained 4 bases not matched to a gene. The V gene's germline CDR1 is LNHDA and CDR2 SQIVND (reference sequence). The CDR3 is CASSIGTGGTEKLFF. The CDR3 region has the DNA TGTGCCAGTAGTATAGGGACAGGGGGAACGGAAAAACTGTTTTTT.

The chain combines TRBV7-6 with TRBJ2-5; D remains ambiguous. V shed 0 bases and J shed 5 bases, with 10 bases lying between them. This CDR3 is 14 amino acids long. Germline V gene lookup returns CDR1 SGHVS and CDR2 FNYEAQ. The chain's CDR3 is CASSLAQTSETQYF. In DNA form, the CDR3 reads TGTGCCAGCAGCTTAGCTCAGACATCGGAGACCCAGTACTTC.

This chain connects TRBV29-1 to TRBJ2-3; 11 bases match TRBD2. The CDR3 loop spans 13 amino acids. Losses at the gene ends were 7 bases for V and 3 bases for J; bases not matched to a gene: 3. Germline V gives CDR1 SQVTM, CDR2 ANQGSEA. DNA of the CDR3: TGCAGCGGGTTAGCGGGAGGGACAGATACGCAGTATTTT. Its translation is CSGLAGGTDTQYF.

The CDR3 region is CASSDRGLNEQFF. The DNA of the CDR3 is TGTGCCAGCAGTGACAGGGGGCTGAATGAGCAGTTCTTC. V usage is TRBV6-1 and J usage is TRBJ2-1; 8 bases line up with TRBD1. The CDR3 has 13 residues. Germline CDR1 reads MNHNS; CDR2 reads SASEGT. Trimming cost V 3 bases and J 7 bases; bases outside gene matches: 2.

This chain joins TRBV24-1 and TRBJ2-1, with TRBD2 matching over 10 bases. The CDR3 totals 13 residues. Per the germline V gene, CDR1 is KGHDR and CDR2 is SFDVKD. With V trimmed by 10 bases and J by 7 bases, 6 bases remained unmatched. The CDR3 DNA is TGTGCCACGATGAATAGCGGGGGGAATGAGCAGTTCTTC. Translated: CATMNSGGNEQFF.

The chain's CDR3 is CASSKRDRVSYEQYF. CDR3 DNA: TGTGCCAGCAGCAAAAGGGACAGGGTTTCCTACGAGCAGTACTTC. The rearrangement links TRBV21-1 to TRBJ2-7; the table names TRBD1, a call not compared with the DNA. TRBV21-1 is labeled a pseudogene. The CDR3 sequence is 15 residues long.

The rearrangement uses TRBV3-1 (or the pseudogene TRBV3-2) and TRBJ1-2; 7 bases agree with TRBD1. The V gene's germline CDR1 is LGHDT and CDR2 YNNKEL (reference sequence). The CDR3 contains 13 residues. Losses at the gene ends were 0 bases for V and 8 bases for J; bases not matched to a gene: 3. The CDR3 DNA follows: TGTGCCAGCAGCCAAGAAATAGGGGGCGGCTACACCTTC. It codes for CASSQEIGGGYTF.

The chain has TRBV5-1 and TRBJ1-4; 8 positions match TRBD1. The V and J ends lost 1 base and 7 bases, in that order; junction bases with no gene match: 3. This CDR3 is built from 14 residues. Germline lookup yields CDR1 SGHRS and CDR2 YFSETQ. The CDR3 DNA reads as TGCGCCAGCAGCTTGACAGGGGGGACTGAAAAACTGTTTTTT. Translation gives CASSLTGGTEKLFF.

The V and J genes are TRBV30 and TRBJ2-7; perhaps TRBD2 as D (5 bases). Germline-derived CDR1 and CDR2 are GTSNPN and SVGIG (reference sequence). The CDR3 spans 12 residues. Trimming removed 0 bases at V and 4 bases at J, with 7 bases between. CDR3 sequence reads: CAWSVLGYEQYF. The CDR3 nucleotides read TGTGCCTGGAGTGTACTAGGTTACGAGCAGTACTTC.

J is TRBJ1-1 and V is TRBV5-1; D is possibly TRBD1 (6 bases). The CDR3 totals 15 residues. Between the trimmed V and J ends, which lost 0 bases and 1 base, there was a span of 10 bases. Germline-derived CDR1 and CDR2 are SGHRS and YFSETQ. The CDR3 reads CASSLVDSANTEAFF. CDR3 bases: TGCGCCAGCAGCTTGGTGGACAGCGCGAACACTGAAGCTTTCTTT.

V is TRBV15 and J is TRBJ2-3; D not certain. Germline V CDR1 and CDR2: LNHNV, YYDKDF (reference sequence). There are 14 residues in the CDR3. Trimming cost V 0 bases and J 1 base, with 5 bases left between them. CDR3 sequence: CATSRDRRTDTQYF. CDR3 in DNA: TGTGCCACCAGCAGAGACAGGCGCACAGATACGCAGTATTTT.

This chain links TRBV28 with TRBJ1-5; 10 nucleotides agree with TRBD1. There are 17 residues in the CDR3. The V gene's germline CDR1 is MDHEN and CDR2 SYDVKM. The V and J ends lost 7 bases and 1 base, in that order; junction bases with no gene match: 10. CDR3: CASNQDRGQGSNQPQHF. The CDR3, as DNA: TGTGCCAGCAATCAAGACAGGGGGCAAGGAAGCAATCAGCCCCAGCATTTT.

The V call is TRBV7-2, the J call TRBJ2-1; 9 positions agree with TRBD1. J lost 2 bases, V lost 4 bases, and 6 bases had no gene match. CDR1 is SGHTA, CDR2 FQGNSA, per germline. The length of the CDR3 is 16 residues. CDR3 coding DNA: TGTGCCAGCAGCTCACAGACAGGGGGACCCTACAATGAGCAGTTCTTC. Its protein product is CASSSQTGGPYNEQFF.

In DNA form, the CDR3 reads TGTGCCAGCAGCTTACAGGGGGATAATTCACCCCTCCACTTT. Amino acid sequence: CASSLQGDNSPLHF. The V and J genes are TRBV7-2 and TRBJ1-6, with TRBD1 matching 7 bases. J was trimmed by 5 bases and V by 2 bases; bases with no gene match: 0. There are 14 residues in the CDR3. Germline V lookup: CDR1 SGHTA, CDR2 FQGNSA.

The V and J genes are TRBV5-4 and TRBJ1-5; D possibly corresponds to TRBD1 (5 bases). This CDR3 is 15 amino acids long. Germline V gives CDR1 SGHNT, CDR2 YYREEE (reference sequence). V was shortened by 3 bases and J by 1 base, with 11 bases between the two germline ends. DNA of the CDR3: TGTGCCAGCAGCTCGGGGGGGGGAAGCAATCAGCCCCAGCATTTT. It specifies CASSSGGGSNQPQHF.